The rows below give T cell receptor beta chains drawn from one sample of a study of blood T cell repertoires in COVID-19. Only in-frame clones appear in the TCRdb table, and some are missing; sequencing was by immunoSEQ multiplex PCR. The data contain just under 55,000 clones, roughly four fifths of them singletons. Sequencing was performed on peripheral blood. The source is a woman in her sixties with acute or convalescent COVID-19. The CDR3 runs from the conserved cysteine through the conserved F or W. The D gene is left open where the match is weak. Clone size appears in some rows only: once, few, many, or a class for an expanded clone.

NA,NA,TRBJ2-4,TRBV7-2,TGTGCCAGCAGCTCCCAACCGGTTTACAGGAGCGGGAAAAACATTCAGTACTTC,CASSSQPVYRSGKNIQYF
few,NA,TRBJ1-1,TRBV29-1,TGCAGCGTTGTGGGGCAACTGAACACTGAAGCTTTCTTT,CSVVGQLNTEAFF
NA,NA,TRBJ1-1,TRBV6-5,TGTGCCAGCAGTTACGATCCGAGCATGAACACTGAAGCTTTCTTT,CASSYDPSMNTEAFF
once,TRBD1,TRBJ1-1,TRBV29-1,TGCAGCGCCCGGACAGGGAACACTGAAGCTTTCTTT,CSARTGNTEAFF
NA,NA,TRBJ2-3,TRBV13,TGTGCCAGCAGCTTATCATCAGATACGCAGTATTTT,CASSLSSDTQYF
NA,TRBD1,TRBJ1-1,TRBV2,TGTGCCAGCAGGCCCTCTGGGGGACAGCTCACTGAAGCTTTCTTT,CASRPSGGQLTEAFF
NA,TRBD2,TRBJ2-1,TRBV3-1/TRBV3-2,TGTGCCAGCAGGTCCAGCGGGGTTCGTGACAATGAGCAGTTCTTC,CASRSSGVRDNEQFF
NA,TRBD1,TRBJ2-2,TRBV29-1,TGCAGCGTTTCCCGGACAGGGGACACCGGGGAGCTGTTTTTT,CSVSRTGDTGELFF
few,TRBD1,TRBJ1-4,TRBV11-1,TGTGCCAGCAGCTTGGGGACAGGAATTAATGAAAAACTGTTTTTT,CASSLGTGINEKLFF
NA,TRBD1,TRBJ1-6,TRBV19,TGTGCCACCGGGACAGGGACCAATTCACCCCTCCACTTT,CATGTGTNSPLHF
few,TRBD1,TRBJ1-5,TRBV6-5,TGTGCCAGCAGGCATTATACAGGGGATCAGCCCCAGCATTTT,CASRHYTGDQPQHF
NA,NA,TRBJ1-1,TRBV29-1,TGCAGCTCTGAAATCCGGGGCACTGAAGCTTTCTTT,CSSEIRGTEAFF
once,TRBD2,TRBJ2-7,TRBV11-3,TGTGCCAGCAGCTTAGATCGGTCTAGCGGTGAGCAGTACTTC,CASSLDRSSGEQYF
once,NA,TRBJ2-1,TRBV9,TGTGCCAGCAGCGCGGGACTTTCAAATGAGCAGTTCTTC,CASSAGLSNEQFF
once,NA,TRBJ2-2,TRBV4-1,TGCGCCAGCAGCCAAGTGCGCGGGGAGCTGTTTTTT,CASSQVRGELFF
NA,NA,TRBJ1-2,TRBV19,TGTGCCAGTGACACGACGGGAAGCTATGGCTACACCTTC,CASDTTGSYGYTF
NA,NA,TRBJ1-1,TRBV5-1,TGCGCCAGCAGCTTGGGGCAGGGGAGCTCTGAAGCTTTCTTT,CASSLGQGSSEAFF
NA,NA,TRBJ2-2,TRBV7-3,TGTGCCAGCAGCTCAGGGGCGGTCGGGGAGCTGTTTTTT,CASSSGAVGELFF
few,TRBD1,TRBJ1-4,TRBV5-1,TGCGCCAGCAGCCTGGGACAGCTTGCAACTAATGAAAAACTGTTTTTT,CASSLGQLATNEKLFF
NA,NA,TRBJ2-3,TRBV4-1,TGCGCCAGCAGCCAAGAAGGGGGGGGCCGGAGCACAGATACGCAGTATTTT,CASSQEGGGRSTDTQYF
NA,NA,TRBJ1-3,TRBV5-6,TGTGCCAGCAGCTTGGAAGCGGGAAACACCATATATTTT,CASSLEAGNTIYF
NA,TRBD1,TRBJ1-6,TRBV2,TGTGCCAGCAGCCCCCTCCCGCAGGGGGGTTCACCCCTCCACTTT,CASSPLPQGGSPLHF
NA,NA,TRBJ2-7,TRBV4-1,TGCGCCAGCAGCCAAGAGTTGGCAGTTCCCTACGAGCAGTACTTC,CASSQELAVPYEQYF
NA,NA,TRBJ2-7,TRBV5-8,TGTGCCAGCAGCTTAGTTTACGGCTACGAGCAGTACTTC,CASSLVYGYEQYF
NA,TRBD1,TRBJ1-2,TRBV11-2,TGTGCCAGCAGCTCCCCTGACAGGGGGCATGGCTATGGCTACACCTTC,CASSSPDRGHGYGYTF
NA,TRBD1,TRBJ2-3,TRBV3-1/TRBV3-2,TGTGCCAGCAGCCAAGGCCCCGGGACAGGGTCTACGCAGTATTTT,CASSQGPGTGSTQYF
NA,NA,TRBJ1-6,TRBV18,TGTGCCAGCTCACCAGAGTACCTTAATTCACCCCTCCACTTT,CASSPEYLNSPLHF
NA,TRBD2,TRBJ2-5,TRBV5-1,TGCGCCAGCAGCCGGACTAGCGGGAGAAAAGAGACCCAGTACTTC,CASSRTSGRKETQYF
NA,TRBD1,TRBJ1-5,TRBV19,TGTGCCAGTAGTATTGTTTTGAGTGGCGCCGGACAGGGAGGTCAGCCCCAGCATTTT,CASSIVLSGAGQGGQPQHF
NA,NA,TRBJ1-4,TRBV5-4,TGTGCCAGCAGCTGGCAGGGTGCAGCTAATGAAAAACTGTTTTTT,CASSWQGAANEKLFF
NA,NA,TRBJ1-5,TRBV24-1,TGTGCCACCAGTGCCGCTGGGGGGGGTGGTCAGCCCCAGCATTTT,CATSAAGGGGQPQHF
NA,TRBD2,TRBJ2-3,TRBV10-2,TGCGCCAGCAGTCATATAGCGGGTTCGGCAGATACGCAGTATTTT,CASSHIAGSADTQYF
NA,NA,TRBJ1-2,TRBV18,TGTGCCAGCTCACCGCAGGACTATGGCTACACCTTC,CASSPQDYGYTF
NA,TRBD1,TRBJ1-3,TRBV5-1,TGCGCCAGCAGCTTGCGGACAGGGACTGGAAACACCATATATTTT,CASSLRTGTGNTIYF
few,NA,TRBJ2-2,TRBV2,TGTGCCAGCAGTGAAGGGCGGGGTCCGAACACCGGGGAGCTGTTTTTT,CASSEGRGPNTGELFF
NA,NA,TRBJ2-7,TRBV7-8,TGTGCCAGCAGCTTAGGGCGGGGAAGGCCGGGGAACGAGCAGTACTTC,CASSLGRGRPGNEQYF
once,TRBD2,TRBJ2-1,TRBV7-3,TGTGCCAGCAGCCCTAGCGGAAGTGAGCAGTTCTTC,CASSPSGSEQFF
few,NA,TRBJ2-7,TRBV9,TGTGCCAGCAGCCCTGATTCCGGGGTACCCTACGAGCAGTACTTC,CASSPDSGVPYEQYF
NA,NA,TRBJ1-3,TRBV27,TGTGCCAGCAGTTTATCTCCGAGGGGAAACACCATATATTTT,CASSLSPRGNTIYF
NA,NA,TRBJ2-2,TRBV3-1/TRBV3-2,TGTGCCAGCAGCCCAGAGGCTTCCCCATTATCTGGCGGGGAGCTGTTTTTT,CASSPEASPLSGGELFF